Shown below are 31 T cell receptor beta chains from a single sample sequenced in a study of control samples from healthy donors and cancer patients. Measured with immunoSEQ multiplex PCR; TCRdb has only the in-frame clones, and not every one. The sample includes under 200,000 clones, 92% of them seen just once. The sequencing sample was made of blood. These receptors came from a woman aged 25-40 years in good health.

The chain employs TRBV7-9 and TRBJ1-2; the D gene is possibly TRBD1 (5 bases). This CDR3 is 15 amino acids long. The V gene's germline CDR1 is SEHNR and CDR2 FQNEAQ (reference sequence). Trimming stripped 5 bases from V and 2 bases from J, with 15 bases between. CDR3 region: CASSGGQGANYGYTF. In DNA, the CDR3 is TGTGCCAGCAGCGGCGGACAAGGGGCCAACTATGGCTACACCTTC.

This chain's CDR3 is CASSPEGYEQYF. CDR3 bases: TGTGCCAGCAGCCCCGAGGGGTACGAGCAGTACTTC. The gene calls are TRBV9 and TRBJ2-7; either TRBD1 or TRBD2 may fit D (5 bases each). Germline assignment: CDR1 SGDLS and CDR2 YYNGEE. There are 12 residues in the CDR3. Trimming removed 4 bases at V and 4 bases at J, with 9 bases between.

The chain has TRBV24-1 and TRBJ2-1; 7 positions agree with TRBD1. V lost 3 bases, J lost 5 bases, and 6 bases stayed unmatched. CDR3 length equals 15 residues. Germline V CDR1 and CDR2: KGHDR, SFDVKD. The CDR3 is CATSDHRGDHNEQFF. The CDR3 DNA reads TGTGCCACCAGTGATCACAGGGGCGATCACAATGAGCAGTTCTTC.

This chain links TRBV2 with TRBJ2-7; the D call may be TRBD1 or TRBD2 (6 bases each). V lost 6 bases, J lost 6 bases, and 12 bases lay in between. The CDR3 is made up of 12 amino acids. Germline V lookup: CDR1 SNHLY, CDR2 FYNNEI. CDR3 region: CASSWGAREQYF. CDR3 in DNA: TGTGCCAGCAGCTGGGGGGCACGCGAGCAGTACTTC.

The rearrangement joins TRBV7-2 to TRBJ2-2, with 10 bases identical to TRBD2. The CDR3 loop spans 16 amino acids. From germline, CDR1 is SGHTA and CDR2 FQGNSA. The V gene end was trimmed by 1 base and the J gene end by 6 bases; junction bases not matched to a gene: 5. For the CDR3, the DNA is TGTGCCAGCAGCTTAGTCCCTAGCGGGAGTGCCGGGGAGCTGTTTTTT. As protein: CASSLVPSGSAGELFF.

As to this clone: The junction departs from germline at one end; a sequencing error may be responsible. The chain combines TRBV7-7 with TRBJ1-1, with 8 nucleotides matching TRBD1. The CDR3 covers 16 residues. From germline, CDR1 is SSHAT and CDR2 FNYEAQ (reference sequence). Here the CDR3 reads CASSSIPTGENTEAFF. The CDR3 nucleotides read TGTGCTAGCAGCTCGATCCCGACAGGGGAGAACACTGAAGCTTTCTTT.

This clone was seen a single time. The chain joins TRBV5-6 to TRBJ2-3; D unresolved. The V gene's germline CDR1 is SGHDT and CDR2 YYEEEE. This CDR3 contains 14 residues. V lost 1 base and J lost 3, with 9 bases in between. The CDR3 sequence is CASSLKRVTDTQYF. The CDR3 DNA sequence: TGTGCCAGCAGCTTGAAAAGGGTAACAGATACGCAGTATTTT.

The chain recombines TRBV6-5 with TRBJ2-6, with no clear D. Germline V gives CDR1 MNHEY, CDR2 SVGAGI. Between the trimmed V and J ends, which lost 7 bases and 2 bases, there was a span of 9 bases. The CDR3 covers 14 residues. The CDR3 DNA is TGTGCCAGCAAGCCAACAACTGGGGCCAACGTCCTGACTTTC. Translating it yields CASKPTTGANVLTF.

V gene TRBV2 combines with J gene TRBJ2-7; D possibly corresponds to TRBD2 (6 bases). CDR1 is SNHLY, CDR2 FYNNEI, per germline. V lost 2 bases, J lost 6 bases, and 17 bases lay in between. This CDR3 spans 15 amino acids. The CDR3 bases are TGTGCCAGCAGTGAATGGTTGGGGGGTTTGGGCGAGCAGTACTTC. Its translation is CASSEWLGGLGEQYF.

The chain uses TRBV18 and TRBJ1-2, with D unresolved. Trimming removed 1 base at V and 8 bases at J, with 8 bases between. This CDR3 contains 12 residues. CDR1 is KGHSH, CDR2 LQKENI, per germline. CDR3 sequence: CASSPLDGGYTF. The CDR3 coding sequence is TGTGCCAGCTCACCACTCGATGGGGGCTACACCTTC.

This clone was counted only a few times. The V call is TRBV5-4, the J call TRBJ2-7, with 8 nucleotides matching TRBD1. V lost 4 bases and J lost 5; bases outside the gene matches: 11. CDR1 and CDR2 from the germline V gene are SGHNT and YYREEE (reference sequence). The CDR3 length is 15 residues. In nucleotides, the CDR3 is TGTGCCAGCAGCCCGGATCTAGGACAGGGAGACGAGCAGTACTTC. Protein: CASSPDLGQGDEQYF.

The chain employs TRBV5-4 and TRBJ2-7; possible D gene TRBD2, 6 bases. In germline, CDR1 is SGHNT, CDR2 YYREEE (reference sequence). The V end lost 0 bases, the J end lost 0 bases, and 7 bases lay between the germline ends. This CDR3 is 14 amino acids long. DNA for the CDR3: TGTGCCAGCAGCTTGGAGCGGGCCTCCTACGAGCAGTACTTC. Residues: CASSLERASYEQYF.

The DNA for the CDR3 is TGTGCCAGCGGCACCCAAGCAGACACTGAAGCTTTCTTT. It translates to CASGTQADTEAFF. The V call is TRBV28, the J call TRBJ1-1, with D uncertain. V dropped 8 bases and J dropped 3 bases, with 13 bases sitting between them. This CDR3 is 13 amino acids long. The germline V gene has CDR1 MDHEN and CDR2 SYDVKM.

In regard to this clone: One end of the junction is discordant with germline, which a read error may explain. The rearrangement joins TRBV6-2 or TRBV6-3 to TRBJ1-1, with TRBD1 matching over 7 bases. This CDR3 has 15 amino acids. The germline V gene encodes CDR1 MNHEY and CDR2 SVGEGT. CDR3 protein: CASSYSGRGNPEAFF. The CDR3 DNA follows: TGTGCCAGCAGTTACTCAGGCAGGGGGAACCCTGAAGCTTTCTTT.

The V gene is TRBV24-1, the J gene TRBJ2-2, with 9 bases lining up with TRBD2. The CDR3 has 18 residues. Germline V gene data show CDR1 as KGHDR and CDR2 as SFDVKD. J gave up 2 bases and V 3 bases, and 9 bases lay outside the gene matches. The CDR3 nucleotides read TGTGCCACCAGTGATGTTGTTGGTAGCGGGAGCAACACCGGGGAGCTGTTTTTT. The encoded protein is CATSDVVGSGSNTGELFF.

CDR3: CASSQEGRGGSQPQHF. CDR3 DNA sequence: TGCGCCAGCAGCCAAGAGGGCCGTGGGGGCAGCCAGCCCCAGCATTTT. The chain couples TRBV4-1 to TRBJ1-5, with D possibly matching TRBD1 (6 bases). Looked up from germline, CDR1 is MGHRA and CDR2 is YSYEKL. V was shortened by 0 bases and J by 7 bases, with 16 bases between the two germline ends. This CDR3 has 16 amino acids.

The chain uses TRBV15 and TRBJ2-3; D is perhaps TRBD1 or TRBD2 (5 bases each). CDR3 length equals 12 residues. CDR1 is LNHNV, CDR2 YYDKDF, per germline (reference sequence). V lost 7 bases to trimming and J lost 4 bases, with 9 bases between them. The CDR3 is CATKRGPDTQYF. The DNA of the CDR3 is TGTGCCACCAAGAGGGGCCCAGATACGCAGTATTTT.

The rearrangement joins TRBV27 to TRBJ2-3; 8 positions agree with TRBD2. The CDR3 spans 15 residues. V lost 2 bases, J lost 4 bases, and 5 bases stayed unmatched. In germline, CDR1 is MNHEY, CDR2 SMNVEV (reference sequence). CDR3 DNA: TGTGCCAGCAGTTTAGCAAGCGGGAGCTCAGATACGCAGTATTTT. It yields the protein CASSLASGSSDTQYF.

This clone was detected only once. The chain employs TRBV3-1 (or the pseudogene TRBV3-2) and TRBJ2-3; D possibly corresponds to TRBD2 (6 bases). The V gene lost 4 bases and the J gene lost 14 bases, with 13 bases spanning the gap. The CDR3 has 11 residues. CDR1 and CDR2 from the germline V gene are LGHDT and YNNKEL (reference sequence). The DNA of the CDR3 is TGTGCCAGCAGCCCGGGGACTTTTACGTATTTT. Its protein is CASSPGTFTYF.

The V call is TRBV28, the J call TRBJ1-5, with 7 bases aligning to TRBD1. There are 15 residues in the CDR3. The trim removed 5 bases at V and 3 bases at J, leaving 7 bases unmatched. Germline V gene lookup returns CDR1 MDHEN and CDR2 SYDVKM. CDR3 loop: CASSATGMINQPQHF. CDR3 bases: TGTGCCAGCAGTGCGACAGGGATGATCAATCAGCCCCAGCATTTT.

This chain joins TRBV6-6 and TRBJ1-1; D possibly corresponds to TRBD1 (6 bases). Germline assignment: CDR1 MNHNY and CDR2 SVGAGI (reference sequence). This CDR3 region has 15 residues. Trimming shortened V by 8 bases and J by 0 bases, and 16 bases separated the two germline ends. DNA of the CDR3: TGTGCCAGCCGGGGGGGCCGACAAATGAACACTGAAGCTTTCTTT. It specifies CASRGGRQMNTEAFF.

V gene TRBV5-1 combines with J gene TRBJ1-1, with a tentative D call TRBD1 (5 bases). Germline assignment: CDR1 SGHRS and CDR2 YFSETQ. This CDR3 has 15 amino acids. V gave up 2 bases and J gave up 5 bases, with 16 bases separating them. The CDR3 sequence: CASSFTPGGETEAFF. DNA for the CDR3: TGCGCCAGCAGCTTTACCCCCGGGGGAGAAACTGAAGCTTTCTTT.

The chain recombines TRBV24-1 with TRBJ1-5; 10 bases are shared with TRBD1. CDR1 and CDR2 from the germline V gene are KGHDR and SFDVKD. After removal of 2 bases from V and 6 bases from J, the junction contained 6 bases not matched to a gene. There are 16 residues in the CDR3. CDR3 nucleotide sequence: TGTGCCACCAGTGATTCGAGGACAGGGGGAAGTCAGCCCCAGCATTTT. Translating gives CATSDSRTGGSQPQHF.

The CDR3 here is CASRLTQSNEQFF. Written as DNA, the CDR3 is TGTGCCAGCAGACTCACCCAGAGCAATGAGCAGTTCTTC. The chain recombines TRBV2 with TRBJ2-1; no definite D call. The CDR3 is 13 amino acids. Trimming pared 6 bases from V and 6 bases from J, leaving 12 bases between. CDR1 SNHLY and CDR2 FYNNEI come from the germline V gene.

The chain has TRBV4-1 and TRBJ1-1, with unresolved D. V was trimmed by 1 base and J by 8 bases, leaving 14 bases between them. Germline CDR1 MGHRA, CDR2 YSYEKL. This CDR3 is built from 14 residues. The CDR3 nucleotides read TGCGCCAGCAGCCAAGTTGGAGCTAAACCCGAAGCTTTCTTT. This sequence encodes CASSQVGAKPEAFF.

The DNA for the CDR3 is TGTGCCAGCAGCCGGACAGTAGCTGGGGCCAACGTCCTGACTTTC. This encodes CASSRTVAGANVLTF. The chain employs TRBV11-1 and TRBJ2-6; the D gene is possibly TRBD1 (6 bases). The germline V gene has CDR1 SGHAT and CDR2 FQDESV (reference sequence). CDR3 length: 15 residues. The V gene lost 5 bases and the J gene lost 2 bases, with 10 bases spanning the gap. Full variable domain (remainder filled in from reference TRBV11-1 and TRBJ2-6): EAEVAQSPRYKITEKSQAVAFWCDPISGHATLYWYRQILGQGPELLVQFQDESVVDDSQLPKDRFSAERLKGVDSTLKIQPAELGDSAMYLCASSRTVAGANVLTFGAGSRLTVL.

The chain employs TRBV4-1 and TRBJ2-7; possibly TRBD1 for D (6 bases). The germline V gene encodes CDR1 MGHRA and CDR2 YSYEKL. V gave up 0 bases and J gave up 3 bases, with 9 bases separating them. CDR3 length: 14 amino acids. The CDR3 nucleotides are TGCGCCAGCAGCCAAGAGAACAGGGTCTACGAGCAGTACTTC. The encoded protein is CASSQENRVYEQYF.

This rearrangement joins TRBV5-4 to TRBJ2-3, with D tentatively TRBD1 or TRBD2 (7 bases each). Per germline, CDR1 SGHNT and CDR2 YYREEE (reference sequence). The CDR3 sequence is 16 residues long. V was clipped by 4 bases and J by 10 bases, with 25 bases between them. In DNA, the CDR3 is TGTGCCAGCAGCCGGAGGGGGGGAGGGGGCGCATCGGCGCAGTATTTT. Amino acids: CASSRRGGGGASAQYF.

The V gene is TRBV6-6, the J gene TRBJ1-6; D might be TRBD1 (5 bases). The CDR3 is 15 residues long. In germline, CDR1 is MNHNY, CDR2 SVGAGI (reference sequence). Trimming cost V 0 bases and J 7 bases, with 10 bases left between them. The CDR3 DNA is TGTGCCAGCAGTTACTCGTGGGACTTAAATTCACCCCTCCACTTT. Its translation: CASSYSWDLNSPLHF.

The CDR3 sequence: CASRGHGTGELFF. CDR3 DNA sequence: TGTGCCAGCAGAGGTCACGGCACCGGGGAGCTGTTTTTT. The chain combines TRBV27 with TRBJ2-2; D gene unclear. Trimming pared 6 bases from V and 4 bases from J, leaving 9 bases between. The length of the CDR3 is 13 residues. Germline V gene lookup returns CDR1 MNHEY and CDR2 SMNVEV (reference sequence).

This clone was recorded once. Germline is not matched at one junction end, which may reflect a read error. The CDR3 region is CASCLSHDTGELFF. In DNA, the CDR3 is TGTGCCAGCTGTTTAAGCCACGACACCGGGGAGCTGTTTTTT. The chain links TRBV28 to TRBJ2-2; D not certain. CDR3 length: 14 residues. Per the germline V gene, CDR1 is MDHEN and CDR2 is SYDVKM.